The entry that follows covers one T cell receptor beta chain sequence. Its antigen remains unknown. The data originate from a study of T-cell reconstitution after alpha-beta-depleted transplantation in children. Study observations and caveats: Some patients showed high day-60 TCRbeta diversity, which derived from surviving recipient T cells and thymic progenitors. Reportedly, only several hundred clones from non-depleted graft cells drove alpha-beta T-cell counts at about two months. Newly produced T cells mostly provided counts and TCRbeta diversity after one year, as hyperexpanded clones declined.

V lost 3 bases and J 5 bases, leaving 5 bases between the germline ends. The germline CDR1 and CDR2 sequences are SGHRS and YFSETQ. The CDR3 contains 12 residues. TCRbeta library construction was performed incorporating unique molecular identifiers. One entry per CDR3 protein results from TCRdb running MiXCR on the PCR reads. In the table there are 90,000 to 100,000 distinct CDR3 sequences, 20% to 25% of which are singletons. J is TRBJ2-2 and V is TRBV5-1; D is undetermined. The TCR originated in a boy aged 2 to 9 with acute lymphoblastic leukemia, due to receive a stem cell transplant. Specimen: PBMCs, collected before TCRalphabeta/CD19-depleted stem cell transplant. In nucleotides, the CDR3 is TGCGCCAGCAGCTCAGAGACCGGGGAGCTGTTTTTT. It encodes CASSSETGELFF.